The source of this T cell receptor beta chain is a study of blood T cell repertoires in COVID-19. Study-wide background: The United States, Italy and Spain provided the acute and convalescent COVID-19 samples. T cells, B-cell-depleted T cells, or PBMCs supplied cDNA or gDNA.

Germline-derived CDR1 and CDR2 are LGHNA and YSLEER. The CDR3 contains 18 residues. The junction had 8 bases not matched to a gene; V was cut back by 0 bases and J by 0 bases. Libraries were prepared by immunoSEQ multiplex PCR; TCRdb keeps only in-frame clonotypes and omits some of them. The sample contains some 270,000 clones, around 84% of which appear only once. This clone was recorded at least ten times. V gene TRBV4-3 combines with J gene TRBJ2-7; 10 bases align to TRBD2. This clonotype was obtained from a woman aged 50 to 65 who had been exposed to COVID-19. The material sequenced was PBMCs or T cells enriched from blood (not recorded which). CDR3 DNA: TGCGCCAGCAGCCAAGATCTCAGCGGGGGGGTCAACTCCTACGAGCAGTACTTC. Residues: CASSQDLSGGVNSYEQYF.